The rows below give T cell receptor beta chains drawn from one sample of a study of tumor and adjacent non-tumor tissue in lung cancer. TCRdb analysed the multiplex PCR reads with MiXCR anew, one entry per CDR3 protein. The table shows approximately 140,000 distinct CDR3 sequences, with around 61% occurring only once. The sample consisted of lung tumor tissue. The receptor source for this set is a man between 60 and 75 years old with small cell lung cancer. Both conserved end residues are part of each CDR3. A D gene is named only where the DNA matches it firmly. Clone size appears in some rows only: once, few, many, or a class for an expanded clone.

size: -
D: TRBD1
V: TRBV2
J: TRBJ1-2
CDR3: CASAPGQIPGYTF
DNA: TGTGCCAGTGCACCGGGACAGATACCCGGCTACACCTTC

size: -
D: -
V: TRBV6-6
J: TRBJ2-1
CDR3: CASSYPKWDFYNEQFF
DNA: TGTGCCAGCAGTTACCCAAAGTGGGACTTCTACAATGAGCAGTTCTTC

size: -
D: -
V: TRBV4-1
J: TRBJ1-6
CDR3: CAGRQGANYNSPLHF
DNA: TGCGCCGGCAGGCAAGGGGCGAATTATAATTCACCCCTCCACTTT

size: -
D: TRBD1
V: TRBV11-2
J: TRBJ2-1
CDR3: CASSDPIRDRGSGEQLF
DNA: TGTGCCAGCAGCGACCCCATCCGGGACAGGGGGTCTGGCGAACAGCTCTTC

size: many
D: -
V: TRBV5-4
J: TRBJ2-5
CDR3: CASSLTIEGETQYF
DNA: TGTGCCAGCAGCTTGACGATCGAGGGGGAGACCCAGTACTTC

size: -
D: TRBD2
V: TRBV18
J: TRBJ2-1
CDR3: CASSPPGLAGVNEQFF
DNA: TGTGCCAGCTCACCACCGGGCCTAGCGGGAGTTAATGAGCAGTTCTTC

size: -
D: TRBD2
V: TRBV5-1
J: TRBJ2-1
CDR3: CASSLEAGDGNERFF
DNA: TGCGCCAGCAGCTTGGAGGCGGGAGATGGGAATGAGCGGTTCTTC

size: -
D: TRBD1
V: TRBV14
J: TRBJ1-2
CDR3: CASSRTGTGVLGYTF
DNA: TGTGCCAGCAGCCGAACTGGGACAGGGGTCCTTGGCTACACCTTC

size: many
D: -
V: TRBV4-2
J: TRBJ2-3
CDR3: CASSRRGGPGTDTQYF
DNA: TGTGCCAGCAGTCGTCGAGGGGGGCCGGGAACAGATACGCAGTATTTT

size: many
D: TRBD2
V: TRBV28
J: TRBJ2-5
CDR3: CASSSQFGLADEETQYF
DNA: TGTGCCAGCAGTTCCCAATTCGGACTAGCGGACGAAGAGACCCAGTACTTC

size: many
D: -
V: TRBV5-6
J: TRBJ1-2
CDR3: CASSPLGGFGGYTF
DNA: TGTGCCAGCAGCCCTCTGGGCGGATTTGGTGGCTACACCTTC

size: -
D: -
V: TRBV7-9
J: TRBJ2-1
CDR3: CASSLRRDNEQFF
DNA: TGTGCCAGCAGCTTGAGGCGGGACAATGAGCAGTTCTTC

size: -
D: -
V: TRBV6-1
J: TRBJ2-2
CDR3: CASSARTENTGELLF
DNA: TGTGCCAGCAGTGCTAGGACAGAGAACACCGGGGAGCTGCTTTTT

size: many
D: -
V: TRBV6-6
J: TRBJ2-5
CDR3: CASSSSETQYF
DNA: TGTGCCAGCAGTTCCTCAGAGACCCAGTACTTC

size: -
D: -
V: TRBV18
J: TRBJ1-2
CDR3: CASSPYGGYGYTF
DNA: TGTGCCAGCTCACCTTACGGCGGCTATGGCTACACCTTC

size: once
D: -
V: TRBV7-2
J: TRBJ2-5
CDR3: CASSSRVLETQYF
DNA: TGTGCAAGCAGCTCCCGAGTCCTGGAGACCCAGTACTTC

size: -
D: -
V: TRBV12-3/TRBV12-4
J: TRBJ2-5
CDR3: CASCLVGETQYF
DNA: TGTGCCAGCTGTTTAGTCGGAGAGACCCAGTACTTC

size: -
D: TRBD2
V: TRBV11-2
J: TRBJ2-4
CDR3: CASSFAGAGGGNIQYF
DNA: TGTGCCAGCAGCTTTGCGGGAGCGGGAGGGGGAAACATTCAGTATTTC

size: -
D: -
V: TRBV12-3/TRBV12-4
J: TRBJ1-1
CDR3: CASSFAWGRRTEAFF
DNA: TGTGCCAGCAGTTTTGCTTGGGGGCGCAGAACTGAAGCTTTCTTT

size: many
D: -
V: TRBV11-3
J: TRBJ1-1
CDR3: CASSSTAGRKNTEAFF
DNA: TGTGCCAGCAGCTCAACAGCCGGGCGGAAGAACACTGAAGCTTTCTTT

size: -
D: TRBD2
V: TRBV28
J: TRBJ2-7
CDR3: CASSIGTSSLIEQYF
DNA: TGTGCCAGCAGTATAGGGACTAGCTCCTTGATAGAGCAGTACTTC

size: -
D: -
V: TRBV4-2
J: TRBJ1-5
CDR3: CASNQDGAGWGNQPQHF
DNA: TGTGCCAGCAATCAAGATGGGGCAGGGTGGGGCAATCAGCCCCAGCATTTT

size: many
D: -
V: TRBV20-1
J: TRBJ2-3
CDR3: CSARGSTDTQYF
DNA: TGCAGTGCTAGGGGTAGCACAGATACGCAGTATTTT

size: many
D: TRBD2
V: TRBV11-2
J: TRBJ2-5
CDR3: CASSLERLAGETQYF
DNA: TGTGCCAGCAGCTTAGAAAGGCTAGCGGGAGAGACCCAGTACTTC

size: -
D: TRBD2
V: TRBV28
J: TRBJ2-6
CDR3: CASSSIGEGTGANVLAF
DNA: TGTGCCAGCAGTTCTATTGGGGAGGGGACCGGGGCCAACGTCCTGGCTTTC

size: -
D: -
V: TRBV20-1
J: TRBJ1-6
CDR3: CSARARGGLNSPIHF
DNA: TGCAGTGCTAGAGCTCGAGGGGGGCTTAATTCACCCATCCACTTT

size: -
D: -
V: TRBV6-5
J: TRBJ2-7
CDR3: CASLRVGSYEQYF
DNA: TGTGCAAGCTTGCGAGTGGGCTCCTACGAGCAGTACTTC

size: once
D: -
V: TRBV11-2
J: TRBJ1-2
CDR3: CATTVVGFGYGYTF
DNA: TGTGCCACCACCGTGGTGGGGTTTGGCTATGGCTACACCTTC

size: few
D: -
V: TRBV6-1
J: TRBJ1-1
CDR3: CASSPGGSGEAFF
DNA: TGTGCCAGCAGCCCGGGGGGTTCGGGGGAAGCTTTCTTT

size: once
D: -
V: TRBV20-1
J: TRBJ1-1
CDR3: CSASLQGPGTEVFF
DNA: TGCAGTGCTAGTCTGCAGGGGCCGGGTACTGAAGTTTTCTTT

size: -
D: -
V: TRBV11-2
J: TRBJ2-7
CDR3: CASSLEPGRDDQYF
DNA: TGTGCCAGCAGCTTAGAACCAGGAAGAGATGATCAGTACTTC

size: once
D: -
V: TRBV6-4
J: TRBJ2-3
CDR3: CASSRLTGDLDTQYF
DNA: TGTGCCAGCAGCCGACTAACGGGAGATTTGGATACGCAGTATTTT

size: few
D: -
V: TRBV12-3/TRBV12-4
J: TRBJ1-4
CDR3: CASNREVSEKLFF
DNA: TGTGCCAGCAACAGGGAGGTCAGTGAAAAACTGTTTTTT

size: -
D: -
V: TRBV6-1
J: TRBJ2-2
CDR3: CVSSDRGLGPSWELFF
DNA: TGTGTCAGTAGTGACCGAGGCTTGGGGCCAAGTTGGGAGCTGTTTTTT

size: -
D: -
V: TRBV6-1
J: TRBJ1-2
CDR3: CASSEDTGNYGYTF
DNA: TGTGCCAGCAGTGAGGACACGGGAAACTATGGCTACACCTTC

size: -
D: TRBD2
V: TRBV24-1
J: TRBJ2-2
CDR3: CATSDVSSGRTGTRELFF
DNA: TGTGCCACCAGTGATGTTTCTAGCGGGAGGACTGGGACCAGGGAGCTGTTTTTT

size: once
D: -
V: TRBV4-2
J: TRBJ1-2
CDR3: CVSSRAGSNYGYTF
DNA: TGTGTCAGCAGCCGGGCGGGCTCCAACTATGGCTATACCTTC

size: -
D: -
V: TRBV4-2
J: TRBJ2-1
CDR3: CTSSQAPTATSYNEQFF
DNA: TGTACCAGCAGCCAAGCCCCGACTGCGACATCCTACAATGAGCAGTTCTTC